This TCR beta chain came from a study of technical replicates of blood from a few donors. V shed 2 bases, J shed 2 bases, and the junction held 3 bases outside the gene matches. Germline CDR1 reads SGHNT; CDR2 reads YENEEA. The CDR3 loop spans 14 amino acids. Profiling relied on immunoSEQ multiplex PCR, and the TCRdb table lists in-frame clones only, not all of them. The table records under 100,000 clones, approximately 94% of them present only once. Sequenced: T cells isolated from PBMCs. V usage is TRBV11-3 and J usage is TRBJ2-7; 7 bases are shared with TRBD2. This TCR came from a human donor in good health. CDR3 DNA sequence: TGTGCCAGCAGCTTAAGGACTAGACCCTACGAGCAGTACTTC. It encodes CASSLRTRPYEQYF.